The 6 T cell receptor beta chains listed next were all sequenced from one sample in a study of shared clonotypes between healthy human individuals. The method was immunoSEQ multiplex PCR; TCRdb's version includes in-frame clones alone and lacks a portion of them. Here the sample spans over a million clones, around three quarters being singletons. Sequencing used memory CD4+ T cells from PBMCs. Subset reported: CD45RA-negative fraction. These TCRs come from a man younger than 35 in good health. Some clones in this sample may be carry-over from other donors' samples.

The genes are TRBV28 and TRBJ2-5, with D possibly TRBD2 on 5 matching bases. This CDR3 spans 15 amino acids. Germline V lookup: CDR1 MDHEN, CDR2 SYDVKM. V lost 5 bases, J lost 1 base, and 14 bases lay in between. The CDR3 sequence is CASSPQGRGQETQYF. The CDR3 DNA follows: TGTGCCAGCAGTCCCCAAGGCCGGGGCCAAGAGACCCAGTACTTC.

The chain carries TRBV30 and TRBJ1-4; possibly TRBD1 for D (5 bases). Germline CDR1 GTSNPN, CDR2 SVGIG (reference sequence). V lost 0 bases and J 6 bases, leaving 11 bases between the germline ends. The CDR3 consists of 14 residues. CDR3 residues: CAWSVGTAYEKLFF. The CDR3 DNA sequence: TGTGCCTGGAGTGTAGGGACGGCTTATGAAAAACTGTTTTTT.

This clone was detected a few times. The V call is TRBV30, the J call TRBJ1-1; possible D gene TRBD1, 5 bases. Germline V lookup: CDR1 GTSNPN, CDR2 SVGIG (reference sequence). The CDR3 is 13 residues long. Trimming left V 8 bases short and J 7 bases short, with 20 bases between. The CDR3 region is CAHHDQGVNEAFF. CDR3 DNA: TGTGCCCACCATGATCAGGGAGTTAATGAAGCTTTCTTT.

The rearrangement joins TRBV27 to TRBJ2-2; D is unresolved. Germline CDR1 and CDR2: MNHEY and SMNVEV (reference sequence). The CDR3 spans 15 residues. V lost 2 bases to trimming and J lost 1 base, with 8 bases between them. The CDR3 reads CASSLQAGNTGELFF. The CDR3 DNA follows: TGTGCCAGCAGTTTACAAGCCGGGAACACCGGGGAGCTGTTTTTT.

This chain connects TRBV5-4 to TRBJ2-1; D is ambiguous. Germline V CDR1 and CDR2: SGHNT, YYREEE (reference sequence). Trimming removed 5 bases from V and 6 bases from J, with 6 bases in between. CDR3 length: 11 amino acids. The CDR3 is CASSWANEQFF. DNA for the CDR3: TGTGCCAGCAGTTGGGCCAATGAGCAGTTCTTC.

The chain uses TRBV28 and TRBJ2-5, with D hard to call. CDR3 length equals 15 residues. With 6 bases removed from V and 1 base from J, the gap between germline ends came to 15 bases. From germline, CDR1 is MDHEN and CDR2 SYDVKM. The CDR3 DNA is TGTGCCAGCAGAAAATTTTCCGGATTCCAAGAGACCCAGTACTTC. It specifies CASRKFSGFQETQYF.